This T cell receptor beta chain derives from a study of blood T cells in healthy people across ages. General study findings and limits: From one million sequenced T cells, diversity estimates were lower bounds. A strong correlation between TCR beta diversity and naive T cell percentage was seen.

This clonotype has just a few counts. Its antigen is not identified. The CDR3 has 16 residues. CDR1 and CDR2 (germline): SNHLY, FYNNEI. V lost 4 bases, J lost 1 base, and 10 bases stayed unmatched. Using a J-beta primer mix together with a sample-barcoded 5' primer, a second PCR was run for roughly 6 to 11 cycles. Each TCR beta cDNA got a 12-nucleotide random molecular identifier. CDR3-containing paired-end reads numbering at least 2.5 million came from each sample. MiXCR was run by TCRdb on the 5' RACE reads, yielding one entry per CDR3 protein. The sample yields 650,000 to 800,000 distinct CDR3 sequences, 44% seen once.

The sample was blood. The chain has TRBV2 and TRBJ2-7; 7 bases line up with TRBD2. This clonotype was obtained from a man aged 55-75 years in good health. The CDR3 sequence is CASSAQLQAGSYEQYF. Here the CDR3 DNA reads TGTGCCAGCAGTGCTCAATTACAAGCGGGGTCCTACGAGCAGTACTTC.